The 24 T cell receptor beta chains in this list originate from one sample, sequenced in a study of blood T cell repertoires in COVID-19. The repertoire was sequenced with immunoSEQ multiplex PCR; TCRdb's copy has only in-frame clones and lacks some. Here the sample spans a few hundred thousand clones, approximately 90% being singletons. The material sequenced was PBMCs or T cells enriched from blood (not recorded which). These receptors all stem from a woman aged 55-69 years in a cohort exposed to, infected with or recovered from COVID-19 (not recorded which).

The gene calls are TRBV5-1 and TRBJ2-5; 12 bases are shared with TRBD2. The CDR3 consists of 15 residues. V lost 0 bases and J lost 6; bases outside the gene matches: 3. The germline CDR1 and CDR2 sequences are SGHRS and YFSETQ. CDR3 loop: CASSLVLAGGQTQYF. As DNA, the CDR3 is TGCGCCAGCAGCTTGGTACTAGCGGGAGGTCAGACCCAGTACTTC.

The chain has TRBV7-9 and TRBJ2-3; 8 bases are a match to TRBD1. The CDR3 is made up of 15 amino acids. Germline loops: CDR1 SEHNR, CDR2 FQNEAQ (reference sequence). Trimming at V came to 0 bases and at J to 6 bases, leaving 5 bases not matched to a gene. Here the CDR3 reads CASSLALRQGDTQYF. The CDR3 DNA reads TGTGCCAGCAGCTTAGCGCTAAGACAGGGGGATACGCAGTATTTT.

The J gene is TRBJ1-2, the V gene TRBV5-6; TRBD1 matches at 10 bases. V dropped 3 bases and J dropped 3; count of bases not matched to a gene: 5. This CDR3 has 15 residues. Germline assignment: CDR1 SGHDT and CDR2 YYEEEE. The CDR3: CASSSYGQGDYGYTF. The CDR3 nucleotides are TGTGCCAGCAGCTCTTACGGACAGGGGGACTATGGCTACACCTTC.

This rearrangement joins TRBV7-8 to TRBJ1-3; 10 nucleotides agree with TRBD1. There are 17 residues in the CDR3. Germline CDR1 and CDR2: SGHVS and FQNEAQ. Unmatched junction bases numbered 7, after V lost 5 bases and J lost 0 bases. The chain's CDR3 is CASSPGTGAFSGNTIYF. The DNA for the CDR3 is TGTGCCAGCAGCCCTGGGACAGGGGCTTTCTCTGGAAACACCATATATTTT.

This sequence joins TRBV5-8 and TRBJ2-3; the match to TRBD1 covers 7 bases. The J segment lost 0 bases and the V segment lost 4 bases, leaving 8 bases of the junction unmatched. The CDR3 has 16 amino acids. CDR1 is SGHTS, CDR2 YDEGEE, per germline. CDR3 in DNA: TGTGCCAGCAGCCTCGGGACAGACCCTAGCACAGATACGCAGTATTTT. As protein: CASSLGTDPSTDTQYF.

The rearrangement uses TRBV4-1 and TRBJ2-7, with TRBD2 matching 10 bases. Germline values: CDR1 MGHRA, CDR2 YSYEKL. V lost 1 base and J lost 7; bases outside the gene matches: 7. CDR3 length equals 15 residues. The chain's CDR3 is CASSQGAGGPGEQYF. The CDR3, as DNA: TGCGCCAGCAGCCAAGGAGCGGGAGGGCCGGGGGAGCAGTACTTC.

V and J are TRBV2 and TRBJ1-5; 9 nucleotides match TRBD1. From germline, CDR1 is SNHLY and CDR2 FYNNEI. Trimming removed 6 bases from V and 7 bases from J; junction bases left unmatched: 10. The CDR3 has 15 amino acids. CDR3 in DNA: TGTGCCAGCAGGGAAACAGGGGGCGCAGGACAGCCCCAGCATTTT. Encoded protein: CASRETGGAGQPQHF.

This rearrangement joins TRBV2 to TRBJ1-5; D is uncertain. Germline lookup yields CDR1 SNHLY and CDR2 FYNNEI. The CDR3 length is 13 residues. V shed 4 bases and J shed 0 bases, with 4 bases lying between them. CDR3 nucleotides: TGTGCCAGCAGTGGAGATAGCAATCAGCCCCAGCATTTT. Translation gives CASSGDSNQPQHF.

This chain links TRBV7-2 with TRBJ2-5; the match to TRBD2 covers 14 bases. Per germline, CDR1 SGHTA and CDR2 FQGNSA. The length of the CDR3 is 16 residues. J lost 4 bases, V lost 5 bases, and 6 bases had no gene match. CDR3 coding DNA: TGTGCCAGCAGCCCGACTAGCGGGAGGGCCGGAGAGACCCAGTACTTC. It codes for CASSPTSGRAGETQYF.

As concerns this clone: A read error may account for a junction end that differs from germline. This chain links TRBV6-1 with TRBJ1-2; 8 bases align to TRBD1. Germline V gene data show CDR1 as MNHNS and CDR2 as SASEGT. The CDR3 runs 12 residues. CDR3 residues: CASSEGQGGYTF. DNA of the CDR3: TGTGCCAGCAGCGAAGGACAGGGAGGCTACACCTTC.

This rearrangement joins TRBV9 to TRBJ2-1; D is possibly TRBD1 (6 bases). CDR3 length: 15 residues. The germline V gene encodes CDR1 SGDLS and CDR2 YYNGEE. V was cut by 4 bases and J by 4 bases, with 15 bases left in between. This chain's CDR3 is CASSPQGLEYNEQFF. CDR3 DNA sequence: TGTGCCAGCAGCCCCCAGGGGCTGGAATACAATGAGCAGTTCTTC.

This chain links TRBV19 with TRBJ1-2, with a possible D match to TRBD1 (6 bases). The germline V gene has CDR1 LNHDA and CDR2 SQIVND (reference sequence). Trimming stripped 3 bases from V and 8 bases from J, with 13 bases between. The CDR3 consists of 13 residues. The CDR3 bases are TGTGCCAGTAGTATGGGGGCAGGGAACGGCTACACCTTC. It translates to CASSMGAGNGYTF. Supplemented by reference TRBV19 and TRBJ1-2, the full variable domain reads DGGITQSPKYLFRKEGQNVTLSCEQNLNHDAMYWYRQDPGQGLRLIYYSQIVNDFQKGDIAEGYSVSREKKESFPLTVTSAQKNPTAFYLCASSMGAGNGYTFGSGTRLTVV.

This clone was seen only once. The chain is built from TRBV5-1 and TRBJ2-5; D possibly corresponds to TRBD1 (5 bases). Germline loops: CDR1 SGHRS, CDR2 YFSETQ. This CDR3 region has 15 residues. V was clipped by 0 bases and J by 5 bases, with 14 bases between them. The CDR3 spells CASSLVWGTGETQYF. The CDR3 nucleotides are TGCGCCAGCAGCTTGGTCTGGGGCACCGGGGAGACCCAGTACTTC.

The CDR3 bases are TGCAGTGCTAGTGACTCTGGGCCCCGTAGCACAGATACGCAGTATTTT. It translates to CSASDSGPRSTDTQYF. The chain links TRBV20-1 to TRBJ2-3, with D uncertain. Germline-derived CDR1 and CDR2 are DFQATT and SNEGSKA (reference sequence). Trimming pared 3 bases from V and 0 bases from J, leaving 16 bases between. The CDR3 totals 16 residues.

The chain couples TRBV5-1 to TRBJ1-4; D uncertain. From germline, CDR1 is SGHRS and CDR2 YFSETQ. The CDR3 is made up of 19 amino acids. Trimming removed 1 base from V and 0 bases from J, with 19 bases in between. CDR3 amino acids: CASSLKRTGGSATNEKLFF. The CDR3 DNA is TGCGCCAGCAGCTTGAAGAGAACGGGTGGTTCTGCAACTAATGAAAAACTGTTTTTT.

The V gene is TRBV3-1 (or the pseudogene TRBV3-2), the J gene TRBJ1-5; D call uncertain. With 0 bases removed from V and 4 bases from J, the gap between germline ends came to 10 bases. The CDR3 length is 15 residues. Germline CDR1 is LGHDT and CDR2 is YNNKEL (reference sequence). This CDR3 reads CASSQDLAGNQPQHF. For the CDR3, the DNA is TGTGCCAGCAGCCAAGACTTGGCAGGTAATCAGCCCCAGCATTTT.

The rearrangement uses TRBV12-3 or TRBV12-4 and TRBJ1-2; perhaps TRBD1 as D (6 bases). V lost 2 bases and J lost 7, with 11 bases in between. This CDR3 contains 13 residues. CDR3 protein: CASSLQGQGGYTF. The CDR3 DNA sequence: TGTGCCAGCAGTTTACAGGGGCAGGGTGGCTACACCTTC.

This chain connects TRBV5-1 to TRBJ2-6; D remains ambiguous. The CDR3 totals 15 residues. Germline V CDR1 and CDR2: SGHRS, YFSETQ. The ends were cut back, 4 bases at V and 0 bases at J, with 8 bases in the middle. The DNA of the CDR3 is TGCGCCAGCAGCGCCCTTAGCTCTGGGGCCAACGTCCTGACTTTC. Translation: CASSALSSGANVLTF.

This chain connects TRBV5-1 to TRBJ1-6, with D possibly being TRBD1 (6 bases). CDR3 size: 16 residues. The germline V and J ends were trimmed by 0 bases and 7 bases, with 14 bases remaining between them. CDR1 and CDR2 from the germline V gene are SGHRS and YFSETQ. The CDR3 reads CASSLAAGAPNSPLHF. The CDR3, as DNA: TGCGCCAGCAGCTTGGCTGCAGGGGCCCCAAATTCACCCCTCCACTTT.

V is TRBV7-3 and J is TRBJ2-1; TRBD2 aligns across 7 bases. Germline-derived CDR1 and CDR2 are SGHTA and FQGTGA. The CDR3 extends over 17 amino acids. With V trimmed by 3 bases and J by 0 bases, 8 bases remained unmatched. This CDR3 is CASSLVFGGSSYNEQFF. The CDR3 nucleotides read TGTGCCAGCAGCTTGGTATTTGGCGGGAGCTCCTACAATGAGCAGTTCTTC.

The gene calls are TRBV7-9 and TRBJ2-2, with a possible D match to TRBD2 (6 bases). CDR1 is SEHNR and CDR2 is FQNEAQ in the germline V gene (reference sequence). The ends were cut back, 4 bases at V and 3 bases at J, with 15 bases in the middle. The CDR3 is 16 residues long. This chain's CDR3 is CASSYRGASYTGELFF. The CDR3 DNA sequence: TGTGCCAGCAGCTACCGCGGGGCTTCCTACACCGGGGAGCTGTTTTTT.

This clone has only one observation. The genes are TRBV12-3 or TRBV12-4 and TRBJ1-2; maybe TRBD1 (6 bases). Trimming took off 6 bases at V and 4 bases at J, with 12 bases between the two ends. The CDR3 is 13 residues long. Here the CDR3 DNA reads TGTGCCAGCAGCCCCCAGACAGGCTATGGCTACACCTTC. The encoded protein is CASSPQTGYGYTF.

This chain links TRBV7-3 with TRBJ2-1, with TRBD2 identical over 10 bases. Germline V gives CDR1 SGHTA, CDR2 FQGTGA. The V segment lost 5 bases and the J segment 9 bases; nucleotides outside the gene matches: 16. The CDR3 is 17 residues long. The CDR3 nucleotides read TGTGCCAGCAGCCCAATCCCTCTAGCGGGAGAAAGAGGTGAGCAGTTCTTC. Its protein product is CASSPIPLAGERGEQFF.

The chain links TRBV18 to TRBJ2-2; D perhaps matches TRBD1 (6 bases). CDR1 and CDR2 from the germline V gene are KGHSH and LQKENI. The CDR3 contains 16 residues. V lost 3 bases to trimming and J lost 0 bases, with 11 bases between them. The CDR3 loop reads CASSPTGKTNTGELFF. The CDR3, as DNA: TGTGCCAGCTCACCCACAGGGAAAACGAACACCGGGGAGCTGTTTTTT.